This TCR beta chain was sequenced for a study of T cells in Graves' hyperthyroidism and ophthalmopathy. RNA transcripts were the template for amplifying TCR beta CDR3 regions. RT-PCR in the first round (using the HTBI primer set) targeted the TCR CDR3. TCRdb recomputed calls from the multiplex PCR reads with MiXCR, one row per CDR3 protein. The sample has about 610,000 distinct CDR3 sequences, about 15% seen once. V was clipped by 7 bases and J by 6 bases; unmatched bases: 11. The germline CDR1 and CDR2 sequences are SGHRS and YFSETQ. The CDR3 is 14 residues long. The rearrangement joins TRBV5-1 to TRBJ2-7; 9 positions agree with TRBD1. The clonotype was recovered from a middle-aged woman with Graves' ophthalmopathy. Sequenced: blood. The CDR3 reads CASVTGTGSAEQYF. The DNA for the CDR3 is TGCGCCAGCGTAACCGGGACAGGGAGTGCCGAGCAGTACTTC.